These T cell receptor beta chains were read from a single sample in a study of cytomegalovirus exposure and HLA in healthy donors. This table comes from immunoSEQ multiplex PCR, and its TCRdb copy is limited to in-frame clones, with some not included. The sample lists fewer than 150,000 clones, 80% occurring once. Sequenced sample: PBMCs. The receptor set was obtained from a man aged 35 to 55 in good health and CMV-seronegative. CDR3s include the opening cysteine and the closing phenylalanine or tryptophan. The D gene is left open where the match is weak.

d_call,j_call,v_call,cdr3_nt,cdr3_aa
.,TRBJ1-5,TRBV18,TGTGCCAGCTCACCAGAGTATAGCAATCAGCCCCAGCATTTT,CASSPEYSNQPQHF
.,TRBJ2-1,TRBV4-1,TGCGCCAGCAGCCAAGGACTCCAAGACTACAATGAGCAGTTCTTC,CASSQGLQDYNEQFF
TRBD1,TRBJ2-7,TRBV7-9,TGTGCCAGCAGCTCTAGGACAGGGGCCTACGAGCAGTACTTC,CASSSRTGAYEQYF
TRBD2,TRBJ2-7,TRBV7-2,TGTGCCAGCAGCGGGTTGAGACTAGCGGGAGAGGTCTACGAGCAGTACTTC,CASSGLRLAGEVYEQYF
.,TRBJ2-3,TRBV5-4,TGTGCCAGCAGAAGGGACTTCACAGATACGCAGTATTTT,CASRRDFTDTQYF
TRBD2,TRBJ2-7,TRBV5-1,TGCGCCAGCAGCCCGGGGGGACCTCCACAAGGCGAGCAGTACTTC,CASSPGGPPQGEQYF
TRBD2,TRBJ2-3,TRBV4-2,TGTGCCAGCAGCCAAGACGCTCTAGCGGGGAGAGCTCCAGATACGCAGTATTTT,CASSQDALAGRAPDTQYF
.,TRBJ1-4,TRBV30,TGTGCCTGGAGTACGGGGAAGAATGAAAAACTGTTTTTT,CAWSTGKNEKLFF
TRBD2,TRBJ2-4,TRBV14,TGTGCCAGCAGCCCAGCTAGCGGGAGTCTCAAAAACATTCAGTACTTC,CASSPASGSLKNIQYF
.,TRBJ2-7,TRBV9,TGTGCCAGCAGCGTAGCGGACTTGCCCTACGAGCAGTACTTC,CASSVADLPYEQYF
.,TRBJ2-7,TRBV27,TGTGCCAGCAGTTTATCTCGTTCGGGCTACGAGCAGTACTTC,CASSLSRSGYEQYF
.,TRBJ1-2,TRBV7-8,TGTGCCAGCAGCTTAAACGAGGGTGGAGGCTACACCTTC,CASSLNEGGGYTF
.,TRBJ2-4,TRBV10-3,TGTGCCATCAGTGAGGAGTCTAGCATTCAGTACTTC,CAISEESSIQYF
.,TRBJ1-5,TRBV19,TGTGCCAGTTCCCAGGGAAGCAATCAGCCCCAGCATTTT,CASSQGSNQPQHF
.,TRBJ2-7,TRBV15,TGTGCCACCAGCGAGGACAAAAATTTCTACGAGCAGTACTTC,CATSEDKNFYEQYF
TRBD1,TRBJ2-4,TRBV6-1,TGTGCCAGCAGCCAAACAGGGGAGAACATTCAGTACTTC,CASSQTGENIQYF